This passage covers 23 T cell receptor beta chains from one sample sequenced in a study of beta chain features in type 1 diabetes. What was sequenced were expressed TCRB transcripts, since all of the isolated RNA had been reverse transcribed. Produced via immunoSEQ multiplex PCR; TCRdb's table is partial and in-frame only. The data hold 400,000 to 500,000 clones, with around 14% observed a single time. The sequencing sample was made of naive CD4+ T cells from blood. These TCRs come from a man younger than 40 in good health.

CDR3 nucleotides: TGTGCCAGCAGTTTTGGGACGCACACCTACGAGCAGTACGTC. Translating gives CASSFGTHTYEQYV. The chain recombines TRBV28 with TRBJ2-7; D is perhaps TRBD1 or TRBD2 (5 bases each). V lost 3 bases and J 2 bases, leaving 11 bases between the germline ends. The CDR3 is 14 residues long. The germline V gene encodes CDR1 MDHEN and CDR2 SYDVKM.

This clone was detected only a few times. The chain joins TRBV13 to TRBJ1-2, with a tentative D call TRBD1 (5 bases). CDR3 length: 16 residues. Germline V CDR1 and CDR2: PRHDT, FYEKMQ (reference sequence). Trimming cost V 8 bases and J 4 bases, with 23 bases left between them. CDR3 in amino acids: CASSFGTGAYLYGYTF. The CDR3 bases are TGTGCCAGCTCCTTTGGGACGGGTGCCTACCTCTATGGCTACACCTTC. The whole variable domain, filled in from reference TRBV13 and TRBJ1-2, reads AAGVIQSPRHLIKEKRETATLKCYPIPRHDTVYWYQQGPGQDPQFLISFYEKMQSDKGSIPDRFSAQQFSDYHSELNMSSLELGDSALYFCASSFGTGAYLYGYTFGSGTRLTVV.

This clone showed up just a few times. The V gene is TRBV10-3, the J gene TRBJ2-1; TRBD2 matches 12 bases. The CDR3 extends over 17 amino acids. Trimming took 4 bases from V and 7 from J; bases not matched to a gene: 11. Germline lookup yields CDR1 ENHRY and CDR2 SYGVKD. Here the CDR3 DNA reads TGTGCCATCAGTGCCGCCGGGACTAGCGGGCCCAAGAATGAGCAGTTCTTC. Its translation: CAISAAGTSGPKNEQFF.

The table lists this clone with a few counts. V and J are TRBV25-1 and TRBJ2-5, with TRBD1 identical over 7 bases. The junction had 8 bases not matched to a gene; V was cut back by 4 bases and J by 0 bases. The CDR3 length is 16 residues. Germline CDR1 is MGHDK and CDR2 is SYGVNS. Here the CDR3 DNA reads TGTGCCAGCAGTGCGCAAGGGGGCCGGTACCAAGAGACCCAGTACTTC. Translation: CASSAQGGRYQETQYF.

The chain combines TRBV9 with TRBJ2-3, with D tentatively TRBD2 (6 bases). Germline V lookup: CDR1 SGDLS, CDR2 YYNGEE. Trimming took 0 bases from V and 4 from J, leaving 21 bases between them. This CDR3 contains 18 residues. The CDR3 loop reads CASSVGPPGSGRADTQYF. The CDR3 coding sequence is TGTGCCAGCAGCGTAGGACCCCCGGGTAGCGGCCGGGCAGATACGCAGTATTTT.

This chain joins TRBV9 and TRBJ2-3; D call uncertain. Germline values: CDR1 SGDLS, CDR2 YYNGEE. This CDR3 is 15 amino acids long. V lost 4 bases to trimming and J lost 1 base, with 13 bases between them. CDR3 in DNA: TGTGCCAGCAGCCCCCGTTTGACTGGCACAGATACGCAGTATTTT. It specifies CASSPRLTGTDTQYF.

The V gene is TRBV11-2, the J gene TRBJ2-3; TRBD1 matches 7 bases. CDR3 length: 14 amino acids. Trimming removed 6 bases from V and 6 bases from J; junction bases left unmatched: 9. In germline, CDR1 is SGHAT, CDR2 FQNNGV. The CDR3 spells CASRPGQTLDTQYF. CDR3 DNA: TGTGCCAGCAGACCGGGACAGACTTTGGATACGCAGTATTTT.

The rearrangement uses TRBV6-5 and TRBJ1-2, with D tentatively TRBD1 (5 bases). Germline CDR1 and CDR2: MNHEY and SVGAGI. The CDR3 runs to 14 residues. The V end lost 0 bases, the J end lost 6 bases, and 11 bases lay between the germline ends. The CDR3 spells CASSYSAGFDGYTF. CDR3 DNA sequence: TGTGCCAGCAGTTACTCGGCAGGGTTCGATGGCTACACCTTC.

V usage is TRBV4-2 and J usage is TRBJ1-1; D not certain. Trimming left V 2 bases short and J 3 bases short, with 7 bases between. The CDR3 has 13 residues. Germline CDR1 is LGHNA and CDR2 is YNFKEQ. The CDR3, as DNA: TGTGCCAGCAGCCAACGTAGGGACACTGAAGCTTTCTTT. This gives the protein CASSQRRDTEAFF.

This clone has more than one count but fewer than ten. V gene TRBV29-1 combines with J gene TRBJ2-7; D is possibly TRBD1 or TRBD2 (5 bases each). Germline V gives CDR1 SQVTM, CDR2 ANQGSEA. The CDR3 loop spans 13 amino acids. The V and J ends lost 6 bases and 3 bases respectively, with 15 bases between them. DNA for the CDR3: TGCAGCGTCGCTGCAGGGAGACTCTACGAGCAGTACTTC. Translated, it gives CSVAAGRLYEQYF.

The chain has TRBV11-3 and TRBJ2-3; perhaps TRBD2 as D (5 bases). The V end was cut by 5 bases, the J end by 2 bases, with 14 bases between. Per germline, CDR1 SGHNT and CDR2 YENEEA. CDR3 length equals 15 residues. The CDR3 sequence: CASSPGTGFTDTQYF. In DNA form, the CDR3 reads TGTGCCAGCAGCCCTGGTACGGGATTCACAGATACGCAGTATTTT.

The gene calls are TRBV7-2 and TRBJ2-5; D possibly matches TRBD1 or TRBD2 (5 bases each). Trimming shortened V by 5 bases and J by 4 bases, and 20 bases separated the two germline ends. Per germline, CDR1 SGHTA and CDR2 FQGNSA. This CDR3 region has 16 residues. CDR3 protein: CASSRNRRDVGETQYF. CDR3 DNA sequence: TGTGCCAGCAGCCGAAACCGCCGGGACGTGGGAGAGACCCAGTACTTC.

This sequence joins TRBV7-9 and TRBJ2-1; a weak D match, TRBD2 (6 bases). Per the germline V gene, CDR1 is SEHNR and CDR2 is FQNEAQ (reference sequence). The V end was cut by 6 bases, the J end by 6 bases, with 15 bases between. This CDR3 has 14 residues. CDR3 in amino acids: CASRGAGPSNEQFF. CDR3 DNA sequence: TGTGCCAGCAGGGGTGCGGGACCCAGCAATGAGCAGTTCTTC.

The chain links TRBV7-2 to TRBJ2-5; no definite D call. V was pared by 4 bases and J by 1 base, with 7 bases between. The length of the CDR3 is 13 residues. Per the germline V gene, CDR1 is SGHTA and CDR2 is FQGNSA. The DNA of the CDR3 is TGTGCCAGCAGCTCCAGTACCCAAGAGACCCAGTACTTC. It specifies CASSSSTQETQYF.

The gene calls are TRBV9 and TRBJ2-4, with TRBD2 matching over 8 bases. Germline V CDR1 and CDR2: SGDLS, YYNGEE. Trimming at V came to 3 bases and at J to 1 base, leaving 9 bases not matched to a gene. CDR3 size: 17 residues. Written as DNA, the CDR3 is TGTGCCAGCAGCGGCGAACCGGGACTAGGGGCCAAAAACATTCAGTACTTC. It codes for CASSGEPGLGAKNIQYF.

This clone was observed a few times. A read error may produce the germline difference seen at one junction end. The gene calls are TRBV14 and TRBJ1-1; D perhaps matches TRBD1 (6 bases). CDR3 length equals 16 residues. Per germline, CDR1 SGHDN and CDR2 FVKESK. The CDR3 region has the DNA TGTGCCCGCAGCCAAGAAACCCGGGGCAGGGGAAGTGAAGCTTTCTTT. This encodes CARSQETRGRGSEAFF. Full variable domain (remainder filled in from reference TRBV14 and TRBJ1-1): EAGVTQFPSHSVIEKGQTVTLRCDPISGHDNLYWYRRVMGKEIKFLLHFVKESKQDESGMPNNRFLAERTGGTYSTLKVQPAELEDSGVYFCARSQETRGRGSEAFFGQGTRLTVV.

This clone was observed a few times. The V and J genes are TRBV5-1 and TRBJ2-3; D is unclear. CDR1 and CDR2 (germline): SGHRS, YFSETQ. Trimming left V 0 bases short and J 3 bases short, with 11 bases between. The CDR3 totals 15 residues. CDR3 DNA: TGCGCCAGCAGCTTGGTAGTCGACCGGACAGATACGCAGTATTTT. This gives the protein CASSLVVDRTDTQYF. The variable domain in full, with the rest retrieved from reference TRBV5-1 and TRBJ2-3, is KAGVTQTPRYLIKTRGQQVTLSCSPISGHRSVSWYQQTPGQGLQFLFEYFSETQRNKGNFPGRFSGRQFSNSRSEMNVSTLELGDSALYLCASSLVVDRTDTQYFGPGTRLTVL.

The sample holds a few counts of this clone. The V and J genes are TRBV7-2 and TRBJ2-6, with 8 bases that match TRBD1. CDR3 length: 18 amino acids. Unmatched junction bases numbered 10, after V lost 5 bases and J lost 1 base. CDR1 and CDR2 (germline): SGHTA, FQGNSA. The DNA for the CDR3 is TGTGCCAGCAGCAAGACAGGGGCCCTGTTGTCTGGGGCCAACGTCCTGACTTTC. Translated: CASSKTGALLSGANVLTF. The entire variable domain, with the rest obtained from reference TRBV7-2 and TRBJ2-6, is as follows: GAGVSQSPSNKVTEKGKDVELRCDPISGHTALYWYRQSLGQGLEFLIYFQGNSAPDKSGLPSDRFSAERTGGSVSTLTIQRTQQEDSAVYLCASSKTGALLSGANVLTFGAGSRLTVL.

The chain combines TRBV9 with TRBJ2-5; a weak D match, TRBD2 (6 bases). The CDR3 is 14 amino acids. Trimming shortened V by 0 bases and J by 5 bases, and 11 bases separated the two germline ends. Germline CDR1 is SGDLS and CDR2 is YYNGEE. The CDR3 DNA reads TGTGCCAGCAGCGTAGGCCTAGCGTTGGAGACCCAGTACTTC. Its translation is CASSVGLALETQYF.

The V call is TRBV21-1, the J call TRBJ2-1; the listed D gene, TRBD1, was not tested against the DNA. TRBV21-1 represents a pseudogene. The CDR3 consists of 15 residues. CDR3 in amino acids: CASSKEKHNYNEQFF. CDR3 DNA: TGTGCCAGCAGCAAAGAGAAACATAACTACAATGAGCAGTTCTTC.

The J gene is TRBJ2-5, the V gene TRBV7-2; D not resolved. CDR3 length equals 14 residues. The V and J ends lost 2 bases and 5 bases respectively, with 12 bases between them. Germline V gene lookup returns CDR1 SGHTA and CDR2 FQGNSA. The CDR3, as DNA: TGTGCCAGCAGCTTAATGGGTAGCACCGAGACCCAGTACTTC. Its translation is CASSLMGSTETQYF. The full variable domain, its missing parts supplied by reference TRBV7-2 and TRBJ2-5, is GAGVSQSPSNKVTEKGKDVELRCDPISGHTALYWYRQSLGQGLEFLIYFQGNSAPDKSGLPSDRFSAERTGGSVSTLTIQRTQQEDSAVYLCASSLMGSTETQYFGPGTRLLVL.

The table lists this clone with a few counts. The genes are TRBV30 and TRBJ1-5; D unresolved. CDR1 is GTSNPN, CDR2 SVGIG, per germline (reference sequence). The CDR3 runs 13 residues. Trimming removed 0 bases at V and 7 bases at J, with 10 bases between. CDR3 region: CAWSVRGLQPQHF. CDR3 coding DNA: TGTGCCTGGAGTGTACGGGGTCTGCAGCCCCAGCATTTT.

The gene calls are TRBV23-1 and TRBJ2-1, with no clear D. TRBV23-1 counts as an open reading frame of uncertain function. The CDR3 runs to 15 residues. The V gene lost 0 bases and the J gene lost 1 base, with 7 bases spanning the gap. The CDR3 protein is CASSQSWRSYNEQFF. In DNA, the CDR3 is TGCGCCAGCAGTCAATCGTGGCGGTCCTACAATGAGCAGTTCTTC.